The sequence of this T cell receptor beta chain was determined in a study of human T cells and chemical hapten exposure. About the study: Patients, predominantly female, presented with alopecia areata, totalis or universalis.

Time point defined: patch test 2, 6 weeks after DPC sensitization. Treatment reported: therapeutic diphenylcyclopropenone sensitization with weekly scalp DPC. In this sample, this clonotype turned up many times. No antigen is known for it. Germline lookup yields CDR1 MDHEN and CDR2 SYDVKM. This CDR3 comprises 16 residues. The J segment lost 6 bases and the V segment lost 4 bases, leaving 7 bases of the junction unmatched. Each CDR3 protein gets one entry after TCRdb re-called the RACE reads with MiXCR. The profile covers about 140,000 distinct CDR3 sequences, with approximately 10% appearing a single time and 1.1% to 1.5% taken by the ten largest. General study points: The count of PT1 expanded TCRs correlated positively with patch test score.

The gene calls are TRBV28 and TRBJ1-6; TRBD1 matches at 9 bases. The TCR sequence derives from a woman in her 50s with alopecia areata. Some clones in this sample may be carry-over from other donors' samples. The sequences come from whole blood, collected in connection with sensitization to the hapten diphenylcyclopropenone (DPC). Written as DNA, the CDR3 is TGTGCCAGCAGTTCCCTAAGGGACAGGGTTAATTCACCCCTCCACTTT. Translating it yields CASSSLRDRVNSPLHF.